What follows are 5 T cell receptor beta chains derived from one specimen sequenced in a study of beta chain features in type 1 diabetes. Isolated RNA was reverse transcribed in full, so expressed TCRB transcripts were sequenced. Method: immunoSEQ multiplex PCR; TCRdb's copy keeps in-frame clones and lacks some. The sample comprises 140,000 to 150,000 clones, approximately 52% of which are singletons, and around 0.43% rests with the top ten. The sample was Tregs from blood. These receptors were taken from a man between 18 and 35 years old in good health.

This clone was counted between two and nine times. This chain uses TRBV29-1 with TRBJ2-5; 10 bases match TRBD2. Germline CDR1 and CDR2: SQVTM and ANQGSEA. This CDR3 spans 12 amino acids. Unmatched junction bases numbered 3, after V lost 6 bases and J lost 5 bases. CDR3 DNA sequence: TGCAGCGTCCTGACTAGCGGGGAGACCCAGTACTTC. Translating it yields CSVLTSGETQYF.

This chain joins TRBV6-4 and TRBJ2-1, with 8 nucleotides matching TRBD1. Germline-derived CDR1 and CDR2 are MRHNA and SNTAGT. The CDR3 has 19 amino acids. V was pared by 6 bases and J by 3 bases, with 19 bases of the junction left unmatched. The CDR3 bases are TGTGCCAGCAGCCCCATCACAATCCTGGGGACAGGCCACTACAATGAGCAGTTCTTC. Amino acids: CASSPITILGTGHYNEQFF.

This clone turned up a few times. This sequence joins TRBV11-2 and TRBJ2-7; perhaps TRBD2 as D (6 bases). Germline V gene lookup returns CDR1 SGHAT and CDR2 FQNNGV. The CDR3 spans 15 residues. V lost 4 bases and J lost 3, with 16 bases in between. The CDR3 DNA reads as TGTGCCAGCAGCTCAGGTCCGGGACTGCTCTACGAGCAGTACTTC. This codes for CASSSGPGLLYEQYF. The complete variable domain, with remaining parts taken from reference TRBV11-2 and TRBJ2-7, reads EAGVAQSPRYKIIEKRQSVAFWCNPISGHATLYWYQQILGQGPKLLIQFQNNGVVDDSQLPKDRFSAERLKGVDSTLKIQPAKLEDSAVYLCASSSGPGLLYEQYFGPGTRLTVT.

The chain uses TRBV30 and TRBJ1-2; maybe TRBD1 (5 bases). Trimming removed 3 bases at V and 3 bases at J, with 11 bases between. This CDR3 contains 13 residues. Germline V gives CDR1 GTSNPN, CDR2 SVGIG (reference sequence). The CDR3 protein is CAWSGGGDYGYTF. DNA for the CDR3: TGTGCCTGGAGCGGGGGAGGAGACTATGGCTACACCTTC.

The chain carries TRBV6-1 and TRBJ2-3, with D unresolved. The CDR3 has 12 amino acids. V was cut by 1 base and J by 13 bases, with 12 bases left in between. Germline V gene data show CDR1 as MNHNS and CDR2 as SASEGT. CDR3 amino acids: CASSEGETSEYF. The CDR3 bases are TGTGCCAGCAGTGAAGGTGAGACTTCGGAGTATTTT.